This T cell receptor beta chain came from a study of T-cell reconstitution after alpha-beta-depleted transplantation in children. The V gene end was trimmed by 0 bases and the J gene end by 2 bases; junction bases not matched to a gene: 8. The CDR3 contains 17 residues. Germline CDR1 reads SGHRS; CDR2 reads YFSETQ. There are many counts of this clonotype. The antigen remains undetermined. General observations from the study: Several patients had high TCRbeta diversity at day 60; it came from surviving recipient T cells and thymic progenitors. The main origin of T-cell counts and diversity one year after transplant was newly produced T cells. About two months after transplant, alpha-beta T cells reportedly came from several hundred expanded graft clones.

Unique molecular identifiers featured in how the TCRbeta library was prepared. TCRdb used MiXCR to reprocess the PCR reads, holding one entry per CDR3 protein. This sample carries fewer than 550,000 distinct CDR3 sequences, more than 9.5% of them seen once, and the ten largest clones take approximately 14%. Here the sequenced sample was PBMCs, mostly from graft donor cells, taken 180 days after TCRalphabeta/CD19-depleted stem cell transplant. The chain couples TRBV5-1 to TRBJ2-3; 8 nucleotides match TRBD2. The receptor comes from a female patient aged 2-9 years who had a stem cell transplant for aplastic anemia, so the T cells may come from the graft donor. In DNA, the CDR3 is TGCGCCAGCAGCTTGGTAGGCGGGACTAGGTTCACAGATACGCAGTATTTT. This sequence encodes CASSLVGGTRFTDTQYF.